Shown below are 27 T cell receptor beta chains from a single sample sequenced in a study of blood T cell repertoires in COVID-19. Clones were sequenced by immunoSEQ multiplex PCR, and TCRdb holds only the in-frame ones, with some missing. The table has about 260,000 clones, about 88% seen once. Source material: PBMCs or T cells enriched from blood (not recorded which). These receptors originate from a woman aged 50 to 60 who had recovered from COVID-19.

This clone was observed a handful of times. V and J are TRBV7-9 and TRBJ1-1, with a weak D call TRBD1 (5 bases). CDR3 length: 15 residues. Germline V CDR1 and CDR2: SEHNR, FQNEAQ (reference sequence). The V end was cut by 6 bases, the J end by 4 bases, with 18 bases between. The CDR3 sequence is CASRLLRDGSTEAFF. The CDR3 bases are TGTGCCAGCAGACTCCTGAGGGACGGGAGCACTGAAGCTTTCTTT.

This sequence joins TRBV29-1 and TRBJ1-1; D is unresolved. Trimming took 3 bases from V and 5 from J, leaving 13 bases between them. From germline, CDR1 is SQVTM and CDR2 ANQGSEA. The CDR3 is 13 residues long. The CDR3 loop is CSVDWALSTEAFF. As DNA, the CDR3 is TGCAGCGTTGACTGGGCCCTAAGTACTGAAGCTTTCTTT.

The rearrangement joins TRBV28 to TRBJ1-6, with D hard to call. Trimming cost V 7 bases and J 5 bases, with 12 bases left between them. Germline assignment: CDR1 MDHEN and CDR2 SYDVKM. CDR3 length: 14 residues. CDR3 sequence reads: CASTTPLNNSPLHF. In nucleotides, the CDR3 is TGTGCCAGCACCACCCCCCTAAATAATTCACCCCTCCACTTT.

This clone was recorded once. The chain has TRBV10-2 and TRBJ1-2; 9 positions agree with TRBD1. There are 14 residues in the CDR3. Germline trimming cut 3 bases from V and 6 bases from J; bases unmatched to any gene: 5. Germline V gene sequence: CDR1 WSHSY, CDR2 SAAADI. CDR3 coding DNA: TGCGCCAGCAGTGATTGGGACAGGGACAATGGCTACACCTTC. Its translation: CASSDWDRDNGYTF.

The chain couples TRBV30 to TRBJ2-1, with TRBD2 matching over 10 bases. CDR3 length: 15 amino acids. Trimming removed 0 bases from V and 9 bases from J; junction bases left unmatched: 8. Germline V gives CDR1 GTSNPN, CDR2 SVGIG (reference sequence). The DNA of the CDR3 is TGTGCCTGGAGTGTCGCTAGCGGGAGTGGGGGTGAGCAGTTCTTC. It codes for CAWSVASGSGGEQFF.

V gene TRBV7-2 combines with J gene TRBJ1-5; possible D gene TRBD1, 5 bases. The CDR3 length is 16 residues. V lost 5 bases, J lost 3 bases, and 17 bases lay in between. From germline, CDR1 is SGHTA and CDR2 FQGNSA. Written as DNA, the CDR3 is TGTGCCAGCAGCCGCGAAGGGGCGATAGCCAATCAGCCCCAGCATTTT. Translated: CASSREGAIANQPQHF. Combining the CDR3 with reference TRBV7-2 and TRBJ1-5 gives the whole variable domain GAGVSQSPSNKVTEKGKDVELRCDPISGHTALYWYRQSLGQGLEFLIYFQGNSAPDKSGLPSDRFSAERTGGSVSTLTIQRTQQEDSAVYLCASSREGAIANQPQHFGDGTRLSIL.

This clone came up a few times. V and J are TRBV5-4 and TRBJ1-1, with 12 bases aligning to TRBD1. The CDR3 consists of 15 residues. Trimming took 2 bases from V and 8 from J; bases not matched to a gene: 7. Germline loops: CDR1 SGHNT, CDR2 YYREEE (reference sequence). CDR3 region: CASSLPGQGALEAFF. As DNA, the CDR3 is TGTGCCAGCAGCTTACCGGGACAGGGGGCCCTGGAAGCTTTCTTT.

V and J are TRBV9 and TRBJ2-3; 9 positions agree with TRBD2. The V and J ends lost 0 bases and 3 bases, in that order; junction bases with no gene match: 11. CDR1 SGDLS and CDR2 YYNGEE come from the germline V gene. The CDR3 loop spans 18 amino acids. The CDR3 DNA is TGTGCCAGCAGCGTAGCTATGTCTAGCGGGACCGGAACAGATACGCAGTATTTT. Translation: CASSVAMSSGTGTDTQYF.

About this clone: Other nucleotide sequences from this sample produce the same CDR3. V usage is TRBV30 and J usage is TRBJ2-1, with no clear D. The germline V gene encodes CDR1 GTSNPN and CDR2 SVGIG (reference sequence). V was pared by 5 bases and J by 4 bases, with 12 bases between. The CDR3 has 13 amino acids. CDR3 in amino acids: CAWRLAGYNEQFF. In DNA, the CDR3 is TGTGCCTGGCGACTGGCTGGTTACAATGAGCAGTTCTTC.

The chain uses TRBV15 and TRBJ2-5, with TRBD2 matching 11 bases. The junction had 5 bases not matched to a gene; V was cut back by 5 bases and J by 3 bases. The CDR3 contains 15 residues. CDR1 is LNHNV and CDR2 is YYDKDF in the germline V gene (reference sequence). This CDR3 is CATSVGLAAKETQYF. DNA for the CDR3: TGTGCCACCAGCGTGGGACTAGCGGCAAAAGAGACCCAGTACTTC.

The V and J genes are TRBV6-5 and TRBJ2-2, with 11 bases fitting TRBD2. V was pared by 6 bases and J by 6 bases, with 3 bases of the junction left unmatched. The CDR3 extends over 14 amino acids. Looked up from germline, CDR1 is MNHEY and CDR2 is SVGAGI. CDR3 DNA: TGTGCCAGCAGACGACTAGCGGGATCCGGGGAGCTGTTTTTT. It is translated as CASRRLAGSGELFF.

This clone has a single count. The chain recombines TRBV7-9 with TRBJ2-3, with D maybe TRBD1 (6 bases). Trimming left V 5 bases short and J 6 bases short, with 21 bases between. The CDR3 contains 16 residues. In germline, CDR1 is SEHNR, CDR2 FQNEAQ (reference sequence). The CDR3 DNA sequence: TGTGCCAGCAGCCCCGACCGGGGAATCCAGGGGGATACGCAGTATTTT. Residues: CASSPDRGIQGDTQYF.

This chain joins TRBV5-1 and TRBJ2-1, with 9 bases fitting TRBD2. Trimming cost V 4 bases and J 7 bases; bases outside gene matches: 15. The CDR3 consists of 17 residues. Germline CDR1 is SGHRS and CDR2 is YFSETQ. The CDR3 here is CASSAGFGGRASNEQFF. The DNA of the CDR3 is TGCGCCAGCAGCGCGGGGTTCGGCGGGAGGGCCTCGAATGAGCAGTTCTTC.

The V call is TRBV9, the J call TRBJ2-4; perhaps TRBD2 as D (6 bases). There are 15 residues in the CDR3. Germline V gene data show CDR1 as SGDLS and CDR2 as YYNGEE. Trimming took off 3 bases at V and 7 bases at J, with 17 bases between the two ends. DNA for the CDR3: TGTGCCAGCAGCGCCCGCCAGGGTGGGGGGAACATTCAGTACTTC. Translation gives CASSARQGGGNIQYF.

The rearrangement joins TRBV18 to TRBJ1-1; D gene uncertain. Germline CDR1 reads KGHSH; CDR2 reads LQKENI. Deletions cut 3 bases from V and 0 bases from J, with 8 bases between. This CDR3 contains 14 residues. In DNA, the CDR3 is TGTGCCAGCTCACCTAAAGCTCTGAACACTGAAGCTTTCTTT. As protein: CASSPKALNTEAFF.

CDR3 loop: CASSLALAGGRDTQYF. As DNA, the CDR3 is TGTGCCAGCAGCTTAGCATTAGCGGGAGGGAGGGATACGCAGTATTTT. The gene calls are TRBV11-2 and TRBJ2-3; 11 bases match TRBD2. The junction had 6 bases not matched to a gene; V was cut back by 1 base and J by 6 bases. Germline-derived CDR1 and CDR2 are SGHAT and FQNNGV. The CDR3 covers 16 residues. Combining the CDR3 with reference TRBV11-2 and TRBJ2-3 gives the whole variable domain EAGVAQSPRYKIIEKRQSVAFWCNPISGHATLYWYQQILGQGPKLLIQFQNNGVVDDSQLPKDRFSAERLKGVDSTLKIQPAKLEDSAVYLCASSLALAGGRDTQYFGPGTRLTVL.

The chain uses TRBV27 and TRBJ1-2, with a possible D match to TRBD1 (5 bases). CDR1 is MNHEY and CDR2 is SMNVEV in the germline V gene (reference sequence). The V end lost 5 bases, the J end lost 4 bases, and 14 bases lay between the germline ends. This CDR3 region has 14 residues. In DNA, the CDR3 is TGTGCCAGCAGTAAAAATGGGGGGATCTATGGCTACACCTTC. This encodes CASSKNGGIYGYTF.

This chain joins TRBV7-9 and TRBJ2-2, with D perhaps matching TRBD1 (6 bases). The CDR3 sequence is 16 residues long. The V end lost 6 bases, the J end lost 1 base, and 15 bases lay between the germline ends. Looked up from germline, CDR1 is SEHNR and CDR2 is FQNEAQ (reference sequence). The chain's CDR3 is CASSPPPGQNTGELFF. In DNA, the CDR3 is TGTGCCAGCAGTCCGCCCCCGGGACAGAACACCGGGGAGCTGTTTTTT.

This clone has more than one count but fewer than ten. The chain is built from TRBV15 and TRBJ1-2, with no clear D. The CDR3 contains 17 residues. V lost 0 bases and J 3 bases, leaving 17 bases between the germline ends. Germline V gene lookup returns CDR1 LNHNV and CDR2 YYDKDF (reference sequence). The CDR3 spells CATSRDRSGNLDYGYTF. CDR3 nucleotide sequence: TGTGCCACCAGCAGAGATCGGTCAGGAAACCTTGACTATGGCTACACCTTC. Supplemented by reference TRBV15 and TRBJ1-2, the full variable domain reads DAMVIQNPRYQVTQFGKPVTLSCSQTLNHNVMYWYQQKSSQAPKLLFHYYDKDFNNEADTPDNFQSRRPNTSFCFLDIRSPGLGDTAMYLCATSRDRSGNLDYGYTFGSGTRLTVV.

V usage is TRBV25-1 and J usage is TRBJ2-1; 10 nucleotides agree with TRBD2. This CDR3 is built from 17 residues. Germline V gene sequence: CDR1 MGHDK, CDR2 SYGVNS. The V segment lost 1 base and the J segment 8 bases; nucleotides outside the gene matches: 11. The CDR3 loop is CASSELGNSGRRDEQFF. DNA of the CDR3: TGTGCCAGCAGTGAATTGGGAAATAGCGGGAGGAGGGATGAGCAGTTCTTC.

This rearrangement joins TRBV7-6 to TRBJ2-5; 13 bases map to TRBD2. The V gene's germline CDR1 is SGHVS and CDR2 FNYEAQ. The length of the CDR3 is 18 residues. V gave up 2 bases and J gave up 4 bases; unmatched junction bases: 10. The CDR3 DNA follows: TGTGCCAGCAGCTTACCTCCATGGACTAGCGGGAGTGTAGAGACCCAGTACTTC. Residues: CASSLPPWTSGSVETQYF.

The rearrangement joins TRBV28 to TRBJ1-5; D remains ambiguous. The CDR3 has 12 amino acids. The germline V gene has CDR1 MDHEN and CDR2 SYDVKM. V lost 7 bases and J lost 5, with 9 bases in between. CDR3 protein: CASNARDQPQHF. The DNA of the CDR3 is TGTGCCAGCAATGCCCGAGATCAGCCCCAGCATTTT.

The V and J genes are TRBV2 and TRBJ2-7; TRBD1 is a possible D gene (6 bases). CDR3 length: 13 residues. Germline CDR1 SNHLY, CDR2 FYNNEI. With 6 bases removed from V and 2 bases from J, the gap between germline ends came to 11 bases. For the CDR3, the DNA is TGTGCCAGCAGACGGGACATTACCTACGAGCAGTACTTC. Residues: CASRRDITYEQYF.

This clone occurred once. This sequence joins TRBV5-1 and TRBJ2-2; D gene ambiguous. CDR1 is SGHRS and CDR2 is YFSETQ in the germline V gene. The V gene lost 4 bases and the J gene lost 4 bases, with 8 bases spanning the gap. This CDR3 is built from 13 residues. This CDR3 reads CASSLRSTGELFF. CDR3 DNA sequence: TGCGCCAGCAGCCTGCGATCCACCGGGGAGCTGTTTTTT. The complete variable domain, with remaining parts taken from reference TRBV5-1 and TRBJ2-2, reads KAGVTQTPRYLIKTRGQQVTLSCSPISGHRSVSWYQQTPGQGLQFLFEYFSETQRNKGNFPGRFSGRQFSNSRSEMNVSTLELGDSALYLCASSLRSTGELFFGEGSRLTVL.

This chain uses TRBV28 with TRBJ1-2, with a tentative D call TRBD1 (5 bases). Germline V gene sequence: CDR1 MDHEN, CDR2 SYDVKM. The CDR3 is 14 residues long. V lost 5 bases to trimming and J lost 8 bases, with 18 bases between them. CDR3 loop: CASSLRGGVSGYTF. Here the CDR3 DNA reads TGTGCCAGCAGTCTCCGGGGAGGGGTGTCGGGCTACACCTTC.

The rearrangement uses TRBV7-9 and TRBJ2-1; D is ambiguous. Germline V gene sequence: CDR1 SEHNR, CDR2 FQNEAQ (reference sequence). With 7 bases removed from V and 3 bases from J, the gap between germline ends came to 10 bases. The CDR3 contains 13 residues. CDR3 coding DNA: TGTGCCAGCACGACCGCGGACTACAATGAGCAGTTCTTC. This encodes CASTTADYNEQFF.

The J gene is TRBJ2-1, the V gene TRBV28, with TRBD2 matching 13 bases. The CDR3 loop spans 16 amino acids. The germline V gene has CDR1 MDHEN and CDR2 SYDVKM. Unmatched junction bases numbered 12, after V lost 7 bases and J lost 9 bases. CDR3 DNA sequence: TGTGCCAGCAATACCGACGGACTAGCGGGAGTGGGTGAGCAGTTCTTC. Protein product: CASNTDGLAGVGEQFF.